The 25 T cell receptor beta chains below come from one sample, sequenced in a study of CD8+ T cells in alopecia areata. cDNA prepared by RNA extraction and subsequent reverse transcription served as the template for sequencing. Assay used: immunoSEQ multiplex PCR; TCRdb lists only in-frame clones, some missing. The profile covers 210,000 or so clones, with roughly 66% appearing a single time and roughly 1.2% taken by the ten largest. The treatment here: oral pan-JAK inhibitor, 5-10 mg twice daily. Specimen: CD4+ T cells sorted from blood, collected at week 44, from a patient treated with tofacitinib. These receptors were taken from a human donor with alopecia areata.

The rearrangement links TRBV4-3 to TRBJ1-6; D is undetermined. Germline values: CDR1 LGHNA, CDR2 YSLEER. The V and J ends lost 0 bases and 11 bases respectively, with 11 bases between them. The CDR3 contains 14 residues. The CDR3, as DNA: TGCGCCAGCAGCCAAGATACACGAGGCACACCCCTCCACTTT. It is translated as CASSQDTRGTPLHF.

This chain uses TRBV6-1 with TRBJ1-2, with D hard to call. V lost 7 bases and J 4 bases, leaving 7 bases between the germline ends. The CDR3 is 11 amino acids. Germline V gene lookup returns CDR1 MNHNS and CDR2 SASEGT. CDR3 region: CASTHAYGYTF. The CDR3 DNA sequence: TGTGCCAGCACCCACGCCTATGGCTACACCTTC.

V usage is TRBV5-1 and J usage is TRBJ1-6, with D unresolved. The germline gives CDR1 SGHRS, CDR2 YFSETQ. This CDR3 region has 15 residues. The V gene lost 1 base and the J gene lost 8 bases, with 13 bases spanning the gap. This CDR3 is CASSLSNRRDSPLHF. The CDR3 DNA reads TGCGCCAGCAGCTTGTCCAATCGTCGGGATTCACCCCTCCACTTT.

The chain joins TRBV27 to TRBJ2-2, with D possibly TRBD2 on 6 matching bases. The V and J ends lost 6 bases and 8 bases respectively, with 19 bases between them. The CDR3 contains 15 residues. Germline V gene data show CDR1 as MNHEY and CDR2 as SMNVEV (reference sequence). CDR3 DNA: TGTGCCAGCAGCCAGGAGACTAGTGGTAGGGGGGAGCTGTTTTTT. Translating gives CASSQETSGRGELFF.

This clone was observed once. The rearrangement links TRBV6-5 to TRBJ2-7; D not resolved. The CDR3 totals 15 residues. Trimming took off 6 bases at V and 0 bases at J, with 15 bases between the two ends. Germline V gene data show CDR1 as MNHEY and CDR2 as SVGAGI. The CDR3 nucleotides are TGTGCCAGCAGCCGAGATCTTACCCTCTCCTACGAGCAGTACTTC. As protein: CASSRDLTLSYEQYF.

The genes are TRBV5-4 and TRBJ2-4; D unclear. V dropped 1 base and J dropped 5 bases, with 7 bases sitting between them. CDR3 size: 13 residues. Germline assignment: CDR1 SGHNT and CDR2 YYREEE (reference sequence). CDR3 in amino acids: CASSLRSQNIQYF. The CDR3 DNA sequence: TGTGCCAGCAGCTTGCGGAGCCAAAACATTCAGTACTTC.

The V call is TRBV7-2, the J call TRBJ1-2; possibly TRBD1 for D (5 bases). The length of the CDR3 is 13 residues. Trimming took 4 bases from V and 3 from J, leaving 9 bases between them. The V gene's germline CDR1 is SGHTA and CDR2 FQGNSA. The CDR3 nucleotides are TGTGCCAGCAGCTACGGGACGGACTATGGCTACACCTTC. It translates to CASSYGTDYGYTF.

The chain couples TRBV7-2 to TRBJ1-1, with D unclear. V lost 3 bases, J lost 0 bases, and 8 bases lay in between. This CDR3 is 14 amino acids long. Germline loops: CDR1 SGHTA, CDR2 FQGNSA. CDR3 DNA sequence: TGTGCCAGCAGCTTGGATACGGTGAACACTGAAGCTTTCTTT. Its translation is CASSLDTVNTEAFF. The full variable domain, in which reference TRBV7-2 and TRBJ1-1 provide the parts outside the CDR3, is GAGVSQSPSNKVTEKGKDVELRCDPISGHTALYWYRQSLGQGLEFLIYFQGNSAPDKSGLPSDRFSAERTGGSVSTLTIQRTQQEDSAVYLCASSLDTVNTEAFFGQGTRLTVV.

This clone has a handful of counts. The chain couples TRBV6-6 to TRBJ1-4, with D uncertain. CDR3 length: 15 residues. Trimming stripped 3 bases from V and 5 bases from J, with 13 bases between. Per the germline V gene, CDR1 is MNHNY and CDR2 is SVGAGI (reference sequence). The CDR3 loop is CASSYQAPTNEKLFF. In DNA form, the CDR3 reads TGTGCCAGCAGTTATCAAGCACCGACAAATGAAAAACTGTTTTTT.

The chain uses TRBV27 and TRBJ2-6, with D perhaps being TRBD1 or TRBD2 (5 bases each). This CDR3 has 17 amino acids. The V gene lost 6 bases and the J gene lost 0 bases, with 15 bases spanning the gap. Germline V gene data show CDR1 as MNHEY and CDR2 as SMNVEV (reference sequence). The CDR3 here is CASSPGWGTSGANVLTF. The CDR3 nucleotides read TGTGCCAGCAGCCCCGGGTGGGGGACCTCTGGGGCCAACGTCCTGACTTTC. Complete variable domain (other parts from reference TRBV27 and TRBJ2-6): EAQVTQNPRYLITVTGKKLTVTCSQNMNHEYMSWYRQDPGLGLRQIYYSMNVEVTDKGDVPEGYKVSRKEKRNFPLILESPSPNQTSLYFCASSPGWGTSGANVLTFGAGSRLTVL.

The V and J genes are TRBV19 and TRBJ2-1; no firm D call. Per germline, CDR1 LNHDA and CDR2 SQIVND (reference sequence). The germline V and J ends were trimmed by 3 bases and 3 bases, with 9 bases remaining between them. The CDR3 has 14 amino acids. The CDR3 nucleotides read TGTGCCAGTAGTATTTTTCCTGTCTACAATGAGCAGTTCTTC. It specifies CASSIFPVYNEQFF.

The V and J genes are TRBV5-6 and TRBJ2-3, with 11 bases lining up with TRBD1. There are 16 residues in the CDR3. In germline, CDR1 is SGHDT, CDR2 YYEEEE. V trimming: 4 bases; J trimming: 4 bases; junction bases outside the gene matches: 8. This CDR3 is CASSIRGQGASDTQYF. Written as DNA, the CDR3 is TGTGCCAGCAGCATAAGAGGACAGGGGGCCTCAGATACGCAGTATTTT.

The CDR3 DNA follows: TGCGCCAGCAGCTTGGCCTTGAAAGGATACGAGCAGTACTTC. Translation: CASSLALKGYEQYF. This chain links TRBV5-1 with TRBJ2-7; D is uncertain. Germline CDR1 is SGHRS and CDR2 is YFSETQ. Trimming shortened V by 0 bases and J by 4 bases, and 11 bases separated the two germline ends. This CDR3 has 14 residues. Using reference TRBV5-1 and TRBJ2-7 for the parts outside the CDR3, the full variable domain is KAGVTQTPRYLIKTRGQQVTLSCSPISGHRSVSWYQQTPGQGLQFLFEYFSETQRNKGNFPGRFSGRQFSNSRSEMNVSTLELGDSALYLCASSLALKGYEQYFGPGTRLTVT.

This sequence joins TRBV7-2 and TRBJ2-7, with a tentative D call TRBD2 (6 bases). Germline V lookup: CDR1 SGHTA, CDR2 FQGNSA. The ends were cut back, 6 bases at V and 3 bases at J, with 18 bases in the middle. The CDR3 consists of 15 residues. The CDR3: CASSVQRRGSYEQYF. In nucleotides, the CDR3 is TGTGCCAGCAGTGTTCAGCGGCGGGGAAGCTACGAGCAGTACTTC.

This clone was detected only once. The J gene is TRBJ2-1, the V gene TRBV30; D unresolved. The length of the CDR3 is 15 residues. The ends were cut back, 0 bases at V and 8 bases at J, with 17 bases in the middle. CDR1 is GTSNPN and CDR2 is SVGIG in the germline V gene (reference sequence). The CDR3 DNA reads TGTGCCTGGAGTGTACGGATGGTTAGGCTCCATGAGCAGTTCTTC. This gives the protein CAWSVRMVRLHEQFF.

This clone was detected once. The genes are TRBV30 and TRBJ1-1; D remains ambiguous. Deletions cut 3 bases from V and 5 bases from J, with 16 bases between. CDR3 length: 14 residues. The V gene's germline CDR1 is GTSNPN and CDR2 SVGIG (reference sequence). CDR3: CAWSRQVAGTEAFF. For the CDR3, the DNA is TGTGCCTGGAGCCGGCAAGTAGCGGGGACTGAAGCTTTCTTT. Full variable domain (missing parts from reference TRBV30 and TRBJ1-1): SQTIHQWPATLVQPVGSPLSLECTVEGTSNPNLYWYRQAAGRGLQLLFYSVGIGQISSEVPQNLSASRPQDRQFILSSKKLLLSDSGFYLCAWSRQVAGTEAFFGQGTRLTVV.

This clone has just a few counts. The chain couples TRBV29-1 to TRBJ2-7; 8 positions agree with TRBD2. J lost 5 bases, V lost 6 bases, and 9 bases had no gene match. This CDR3 comprises 13 residues. Germline V gives CDR1 SQVTM, CDR2 ANQGSEA. The CDR3 here is CSVQSGGSDEQYF. CDR3 nucleotides: TGCAGCGTCCAAAGCGGGGGTAGCGACGAGCAGTACTTC.

The chain couples TRBV29-1 to TRBJ2-7, with 9 positions matching TRBD2. V gave up 4 bases and J gave up 6 bases; unmatched junction bases: 4. Germline-derived CDR1 and CDR2 are SQVTM and ANQGSEA. The CDR3 contains 12 residues. The CDR3 DNA reads as TGCAGCGTTGTCCTAGCGGGGTTCGAGCAGTACTTC. This gives the protein CSVVLAGFEQYF.

The chain has TRBV4-1 and TRBJ2-1, with 8 bases aligning to TRBD2. The V gene's germline CDR1 is MGHRA and CDR2 YSYEKL. V lost 4 bases and J lost 9; bases outside the gene matches: 11. This CDR3 spans 15 amino acids. The CDR3 coding sequence is TGCGCCAGCAGCCCGCCGGGACTAGTGGGTGGTGAGCAGTTCTTC. This codes for CASSPPGLVGGEQFF.

This clone was detected a few times. This rearrangement joins TRBV7-9 to TRBJ1-1; tentative D call: TRBD1 (5 bases). The germline gives CDR1 SEHNR, CDR2 FQNEAQ (reference sequence). The V end was cut by 5 bases, the J end by 7 bases, with 26 bases between. There are 17 residues in the CDR3. The DNA for the CDR3 is TGTGCCAGCAGCGTACATGGGGGGATCAAAAATCAGAATGAAGCTTTCTTT. It translates to CASSVHGGIKNQNEAFF.

The chain is built from TRBV2 and TRBJ1-1, with a possible D match to TRBD1 (5 bases). Trimming pared 6 bases from V and 4 bases from J, leaving 15 bases between. There are 14 residues in the CDR3. Germline lookup yields CDR1 SNHLY and CDR2 FYNNEI. Here the CDR3 reads CASRSLGGVTEAFF. The CDR3 nucleotides are TGTGCCAGCAGGTCCCTCGGGGGTGTCACTGAAGCTTTCTTT.

V gene TRBV7-2 combines with J gene TRBJ1-1; no reliable D call. The V gene lost 4 bases and the J gene lost 0 bases, with 6 bases spanning the gap. Per germline, CDR1 SGHTA and CDR2 FQGNSA. The CDR3 is 13 amino acids. Here the CDR3 DNA reads TGTGCCAGCAGCTCAACAATGAACACTGAAGCTTTCTTT. Amino acids: CASSSTMNTEAFF.

The rearrangement links TRBV19 to TRBJ2-5; D might be TRBD2 (6 bases). Germline-derived CDR1 and CDR2 are LNHDA and SQIVND (reference sequence). V lost 9 bases to trimming and J lost 2 bases, with 16 bases between them. CDR3 size: 14 residues. CDR3 DNA: TGTGCCAGCGCGCGCGGGGACCAACAAGAGACCCAGTACTTC. It encodes CASARGDQQETQYF.

The V gene is TRBV30, the J gene TRBJ1-4, with 12 nucleotides matching TRBD1. With 2 bases clipped from V and 7 bases from J, the junction kept 5 bases outside the gene matches. Germline assignment: CDR1 GTSNPN and CDR2 SVGIG (reference sequence). The CDR3 is 15 amino acids. The CDR3: CAWSPGQGASEKLFF. The DNA of the CDR3 is TGTGCCTGGAGTCCGGGACAGGGGGCGAGTGAAAAACTGTTTTTT.

V is TRBV7-8 and J is TRBJ2-3, with 10 bases identical to TRBD1. The CDR3 loop spans 16 amino acids. Looked up from germline, CDR1 is SGHVS and CDR2 is FQNEAQ. With V trimmed by 5 bases and J by 5 bases, 10 bases remained unmatched. The CDR3 region is CASSMVGTGVVDTQYF. DNA for the CDR3: TGTGCCAGCAGCATGGTCGGGACAGGGGTTGTAGATACGCAGTATTTT.